Described below is a single TCR beta chain sequence and its context. These data originate in a study of T cell responses to AZD1222 COVID-19 vaccine. The CDR3 has 13 residues. The V and J ends lost 2 bases and 1 base respectively, with 7 bases between them. Germline values: CDR1 SGHTS, CDR2 YDEGEE. Here immunoSEQ multiplex PCR was the method, and the copy in TCRdb shows in-frame clones only, minus some. The sample carries 120,000 or so clones, about 89% recorded once. The sequence was obtained from an adult in good health. This specimen was peripheral blood, taken on day 0 of AZD1222 vaccination. The chain links TRBV5-8 to TRBJ2-7; D is possibly TRBD1 (5 bases). The DNA for the CDR3 is TGTGCCAGCAGCTTTTCAGGGTCCTACGAGCAGTACTTC. Encoded protein: CASSFSGSYEQYF. The whole variable domain, remainder taken from reference TRBV5-8 and TRBJ2-7, is EAGVTQSPTHLIKTRGQQATLRCSPISGHTSVYWYQQALGLGLQFLLWYDEGEERNRGNFPPRFSGRQFPNYSSELNVNALELEDSALYLCASSFSGSYEQYFGPGTRLTVT.